This T cell receptor (beta chain) stems from a study of beta chain features in type 1 diabetes. Study in general: When patients were set against healthy donors, age, gender and cell yields were similar.

The CDR3 length is 12 residues. CDR1 SQVTM and CDR2 ANQGSEA come from the germline V gene. Study results and limitations: Shorter TCRB CDR3s, moderately but significantly so, marked every one of the four CD4+ subsets in Type 1 diabetes patients. Shorter templates may be favored by PCR, equally so in patients and controls.

One heparinised draw, averaging around 120 mL, was taken per donor. All sorted populations exceeded 95% purity. cDNA synthesis used the whole RNA isolate, giving expressed TCRB sequences. TCRdb's copy holds only in-frame clones and misses some; the assay was immunoSEQ multiplex PCR. The table records 150,000 to 190,000 clones, under 13% of them present only once. The sample holds a few counts of this clone. The antigen remains undetermined. The genes are TRBV29-1 and TRBJ1-2; maybe TRBD1 (5 bases). The origin of this receptor is a man aged 25 to 45 with type 1 diabetes. Sample: central memory CD4+ T cells from blood. CDR3 amino acids: CSIWGANYGYTF. CDR3 bases: TGCAGTATTTGGGGGGCTAACTATGGCTACACCTTC.